These 30 T cell receptor beta chains share one sample of origin, sequenced in a study of T-cell memory formation after mild COVID-19. TCRdb re-analysed the 5' RACE reads in MiXCR, keeping a single row per CDR3 protein. The profile shows around 340,000 distinct CDR3 sequences, over 10% of them singletons. Sequencing was performed on PBMCs or a T cell subset sorted from them (not recorded which). The receptors derive from a man aged 18-30 years who had mild COVID-19 (a few samples of this study predate the infection). Cell type and time point are not known.

J is TRBJ2-3 and V is TRBV9; 8 nucleotides agree with TRBD2. Looked up from germline, CDR1 is SGDLS and CDR2 is YYNGEE. CDR3 length equals 16 residues. The trim removed 1 base at V and 8 bases at J, leaving 12 bases unmatched. CDR3: CASSVIPLADRATQYF. The CDR3 DNA sequence: TGTGCCAGCAGCGTAATCCCACTAGCGGACCGCGCTACGCAGTATTTT.

The sample holds a few counts of this clonotype. The rearrangement uses TRBV19 and TRBJ2-1; D is unclear. The CDR3 totals 14 residues. Germline assignment: CDR1 LNHDA and CDR2 SQIVND (reference sequence). V lost 10 bases, J lost 3 bases, and 16 bases lay in between. The CDR3 protein is CATGYGQIYNEQFF. The CDR3 DNA follows: TGTGCCACCGGGTATGGGCAGATCTACAATGAGCAGTTCTTC.

This clonotype showed up just a few times. The chain carries TRBV7-3 and TRBJ2-3; 9 bases agree with TRBD1. The CDR3 totals 16 residues. With V trimmed by 5 bases and J by 0 bases, 6 bases remained unmatched. Germline V gives CDR1 SGHTA, CDR2 FQGTGA. The CDR3 spells CASSPGGTGSTDTQYF. The CDR3 DNA sequence: TGTGCCAGCAGCCCCGGGGGGACAGGGAGCACAGATACGCAGTATTTT.

J is TRBJ2-3 and V is TRBV15; TRBD2 matches at 9 bases. After removal of 6 bases from V and 8 bases from J, the junction contained 12 bases not matched to a gene. The CDR3 consists of 15 residues. CDR1 LNHNV and CDR2 YYDKDF come from the germline V gene (reference sequence). The CDR3 DNA follows: TGTGCCACCAGATCGACTAGCGGAGGGGATTTTACGCAGTATTTT. Protein sequence: CATRSTSGGDFTQYF.

CDR3 in amino acids: CASSPGTLTDTQYF. In nucleotides, the CDR3 is TGTGCCAGCTCACCAGGGACCCTCACAGATACGCAGTATTTT. The chain recombines TRBV18 with TRBJ2-3; the D call may be TRBD1 or TRBD2 (5 bases each). With 2 bases removed from V and 2 bases from J, the gap between germline ends came to 8 bases. The CDR3 length is 14 residues. Germline loops: CDR1 KGHSH, CDR2 LQKENI.

In its sample, this clonotype was seen many times. This chain uses TRBV2 with TRBJ2-3; 7 nucleotides line up with TRBD2. V was pared by 5 bases and J by 3 bases, with 5 bases of the junction left unmatched. The CDR3 has 14 residues. In germline, CDR1 is SNHLY, CDR2 FYNNEI. The CDR3 reads CASSWRTRTDTQYF. CDR3 in DNA: TGTGCCAGCAGTTGGCGGACTAGAACAGATACGCAGTATTTT.

A few counts support this clonotype. V gene TRBV5-1 combines with J gene TRBJ2-1, with D tentatively TRBD2 (6 bases). Germline-derived CDR1 and CDR2 are SGHRS and YFSETQ. V shed 1 base and J shed 7 bases, with 15 bases lying between them. CDR3 length equals 15 residues. The CDR3 loop is CASSLQLNSGNEQFF. The CDR3 bases are TGCGCCAGCAGCTTGCAGCTTAATAGCGGTAATGAGCAGTTCTTC.

V usage is TRBV19 and J usage is TRBJ1-1; D gene uncertain. The CDR3 consists of 13 residues. Germline-derived CDR1 and CDR2 are LNHDA and SQIVND (reference sequence). Trimming pared 1 base from V and 1 base from J, leaving 4 bases between. The CDR3 region has the DNA TGTGCCAGTAGTATAGTACAGAACACTGAAGCTTTCTTT. It encodes CASSIVQNTEAFF.

The J gene is TRBJ1-1, the V gene TRBV5-6; D uncertain. V lost 0 bases, J lost 11 bases, and 17 bases lay in between. The CDR3 totals 14 residues. Germline V lookup: CDR1 SGHDT, CDR2 YYEEEE. The CDR3, as DNA: TGTGCCAGCAGCTTGGTAGGGTCGCGGTGGAATGCTTTCTTT. Translation: CASSLVGSRWNAFF.

This clonotype turned up a few times. The J gene is TRBJ2-5, the V gene TRBV5-4; unclear D gene. CDR1 and CDR2 (germline): SGHNT, YYREEE (reference sequence). V dropped 7 bases and J dropped 3 bases, with 13 bases sitting between them. The CDR3 is 13 residues long. CDR3 coding DNA: TGTGCCAGCGGATCGACGACGGAAGAGACCCAGTACTTC. Translated, it gives CASGSTTEETQYF.

The V gene is TRBV7-9, the J gene TRBJ1-2; a possible D gene is TRBD1 (5 bases). The CDR3 has 14 amino acids. The germline V and J ends were trimmed by 3 bases and 0 bases, with 8 bases remaining between them. Germline V gives CDR1 SEHNR, CDR2 FQNEAQ (reference sequence). This CDR3 is CASSLTASNYGYTF. The CDR3 DNA reads TGTGCCAGCAGCTTGACAGCTTCTAACTATGGCTACACCTTC.

The chain couples TRBV3-1 to TRBJ2-3; no clear D. V lost 1 base and J 7 bases, leaving 12 bases between the germline ends. The CDR3 is 14 residues long. Germline V gives CDR1 LGHDT, CDR2 YNNKEL (reference sequence). CDR3 coding DNA: TGTGCCAGCAGCCAAGTGGAGAGAAGATATACGCAGTATTTT. This sequence encodes CASSQVERRYTQYF.

In nucleotides, the CDR3 is TGTGCCAGCAGCGTAGCACGGACTAGCACAGATACGCAGTATTTT. Translation: CASSVARTSTDTQYF. The V call is TRBV9, the J call TRBJ2-3; the D gene is possibly TRBD2 (5 bases). The CDR3 is 15 amino acids. Per the germline V gene, CDR1 is SGDLS and CDR2 is YYNGEE. Trimming took off 0 bases at V and 0 bases at J, with 8 bases between the two ends. Combining the CDR3 with reference TRBV9 and TRBJ2-3 gives the whole variable domain DSGVTQTPKHLITATGQRVTLRCSPRSGDLSVYWYQQSLDQGLQFLIQYYNGEERAKGNILERFSAQQFPDLHSELNLSSLELGDSALYFCASSVARTSTDTQYFGPGTRLTVL.

This sequence joins TRBV18 and TRBJ2-7; D assignment may be TRBD1 or TRBD2 (7 bases each). Germline assignment: CDR1 KGHSH and CDR2 LQKENI. The CDR3 is 14 residues long. V was clipped by 1 base and J by 5 bases, with 12 bases between them. The CDR3 nucleotides read TGTGCCAGCTCACCACGGGAGGGGGCGGACGAGCAGTACTTC. It translates to CASSPREGADEQYF.

This clonotype was seen a few times. The V gene is TRBV12-3 or TRBV12-4, the J gene TRBJ1-2; D is unclear. Between the trimmed V and J ends, which lost 4 bases and 3 bases, there was a span of 6 bases. This CDR3 is 12 amino acids long. The CDR3: CASSYGHYGYTF. DNA of the CDR3: TGTGCCAGCAGTTATGGACACTATGGCTACACCTTC.

The chain couples TRBV30 to TRBJ1-6; no clear D gene. There are 11 residues in the CDR3. Per the germline V gene, CDR1 is GTSNPN and CDR2 is SVGIG (reference sequence). V lost 3 bases to trimming and J lost 7 bases, with 4 bases between them. CDR3 in amino acids: CAWRRNSPLHF. CDR3 DNA: TGTGCCTGGAGGAGGAATTCACCCCTCCACTTT.

The chain uses TRBV9 and TRBJ2-1; D ambiguous. This CDR3 region has 15 residues. Trimming took 0 bases from V and 4 from J, leaving 11 bases between them. The V gene's germline CDR1 is SGDLS and CDR2 YYNGEE. CDR3 coding DNA: TGTGCCAGCAGCGTAGGCCGGCAGCGATACAATGAGCAGTTCTTC. Translating it yields CASSVGRQRYNEQFF. The full variable domain, with the rest looked up from reference TRBV9 and TRBJ2-1, is DSGVTQTPKHLITATGQRVTLRCSPRSGDLSVYWYQQSLDQGLQFLIQYYNGEERAKGNILERFSAQQFPDLHSELNLSSLELGDSALYFCASSVGRQRYNEQFFGPGTRLTVL.

This clonotype occurred a few times. J is TRBJ2-1 and V is TRBV28; maybe TRBD2 (5 bases). V gave up 3 bases and J gave up 5 bases, with 11 bases separating them. Per the germline V gene, CDR1 is MDHEN and CDR2 is SYDVKM. This CDR3 comprises 14 residues. This chain's CDR3 is CASSLSGLHNEQFF. In DNA, the CDR3 is TGTGCCAGCAGTTTGAGCGGACTCCACAATGAGCAGTTCTTC.

CDR3 sequence: CASSLRQGRTDTQYF. The CDR3, as DNA: TGTGCCAGCAGCTTACGGCAGGGGCGTACAGATACGCAGTATTTT. The chain is built from TRBV7-2 and TRBJ2-3, with D possibly TRBD1 on 6 matching bases. Germline V gene lookup returns CDR1 SGHTA and CDR2 FQGNSA. V was cut by 2 bases and J by 3 bases, with 12 bases left in between. CDR3 length: 15 amino acids.

The V and J genes are TRBV3-1 and TRBJ1-5; D is uncertain. Germline loops: CDR1 LGHDT, CDR2 YNNKEL (reference sequence). Trimming pared 1 base from V and 3 bases from J, leaving 4 bases between. CDR3 length: 13 residues. For the CDR3, the DNA is TGTGCCAGCAGCCAAGGACTCAATCAGCCCCAGCATTTT. This encodes CASSQGLNQPQHF.

Only a few counts were recorded for this clonotype. The V gene is TRBV7-2, the J gene TRBJ2-7; 9 bases align to TRBD1. V lost 7 bases to trimming and J lost 6 bases; unmatched junction nucleotides: 7. CDR3 size: 13 residues. Germline CDR1 is SGHTA and CDR2 is FQGNSA. The CDR3 protein is CASMRGTGSEQYF. The CDR3 region has the DNA TGTGCCAGCATGAGGGGGACAGGGTCCGAGCAGTACTTC.

This clonotype was seen ten or more times. The chain uses TRBV12-3 or TRBV12-4 and TRBJ2-2, with TRBD2 matching 11 bases. The CDR3 length is 15 residues. The ends lost 5 bases at V and 5 bases at J; junction bases unmatched: 4. DNA of the CDR3: TGTGCCAGCAGTCAAAGACTAGCGGGGACCGGGGAGCTGTTTTTT. Translation gives CASSQRLAGTGELFF.

The chain uses TRBV12-3 or TRBV12-4 and TRBJ1-6; D gene ambiguous. The CDR3 loop spans 15 amino acids. The V and J ends lost 6 bases and 6 bases respectively, with 15 bases between them. The CDR3 protein is CASSVERAGNSPLHF. The CDR3 nucleotides are TGTGCCAGCAGCGTCGAGAGGGCTGGTAATTCACCCCTCCACTTT.

V and J are TRBV24-1 and TRBJ1-5; 7 bases agree with TRBD1. Per germline, CDR1 KGHDR and CDR2 SFDVKD. Trimming removed 7 bases from V and 3 bases from J; junction bases left unmatched: 5. CDR3 length: 14 amino acids. The CDR3 DNA reads TGTGCCACCAGAGCGACAGGGATCAATCAGCCCCAGCATTTT. It translates to CATRATGINQPQHF.

The chain combines TRBV7-9 with TRBJ1-5; D uncertain. The CDR3 covers 12 residues. Per the germline V gene, CDR1 is SEHNR and CDR2 is FQNEAQ (reference sequence). Between the trimmed V and J ends, which lost 3 bases and 4 bases, there was a span of 4 bases. The DNA for the CDR3 is TGTGCCAGCAGCTTGCTAAATCAGCCCCAGCATTTT. Its protein product is CASSLLNQPQHF.

This clonotype was observed a few times. The chain recombines TRBV5-6 with TRBJ2-3; no clear D. Trimming took off 0 bases at V and 9 bases at J, with 11 bases between the two ends. This CDR3 has 13 amino acids. The V gene's germline CDR1 is SGHDT and CDR2 YYEEEE. The CDR3 loop reads CASSLGTTETQYF. CDR3 nucleotide sequence: TGTGCCAGCAGCTTGGGGACCACGGAAACGCAGTATTTT.

The rearrangement links TRBV24-1 to TRBJ2-7; maybe TRBD1 (7 bases). V was shortened by 5 bases and J by 5 bases, with 18 bases between the two germline ends. This CDR3 contains 15 residues. Germline V gives CDR1 KGHDR, CDR2 SFDVKD. The CDR3 DNA is TGTGCCACCAGTGCCAAACTCCAGGGGGGCCACGAGCAGTACTTC. It encodes CATSAKLQGGHEQYF.

The rearrangement uses TRBV9 and TRBJ2-6; 7 nucleotides line up with TRBD1. The CDR3 sequence is 15 residues long. The ends lost 3 bases at V and 2 bases at J; junction bases unmatched: 2. CDR1 and CDR2 (germline): SGDLS, YYNGEE. The CDR3 nucleotides are TGTGCCAGCAGCGCCCAGGGGGCTGGGGCCAACGTCCTGACTTTC. It encodes CASSAQGAGANVLTF.

There are a few counts of this clonotype. The chain employs TRBV6-2 or TRBV6-3 and TRBJ1-1; D is possibly TRBD1 (6 bases). CDR3 length equals 16 residues. Germline V lookup: CDR1 MNHEY, CDR2 SVGEGT. Trimming pared 5 bases from V and 1 base from J, leaving 17 bases between. This CDR3 is CASSRLTGQSNTEAFF. The CDR3 DNA reads TGTGCCAGCAGTAGGCTAACCGGACAGTCGAACACTGAAGCTTTCTTT.

This chain uses TRBV28 with TRBJ1-2, with D maybe TRBD1 (6 bases). V shed 2 bases and J shed 4 bases, with 11 bases lying between them. CDR3 length equals 14 residues. Per germline, CDR1 MDHEN and CDR2 SYDVKM. The CDR3 loop is CASSLEEGVYGYTF. CDR3 in DNA: TGTGCCAGCAGTTTAGAGGAGGGGGTCTATGGCTACACCTTC.